The next 27 T cell receptor beta chains were all read from a single sample in a study of spatial heterogeneity in lung cancer. Time point here: blood at routine non-recurrence follow-up after resection. Material for sequencing was whole RNA from tumor, nontumor lung or frozen PBMC, left unsorted. One entry per CDR3 protein results from TCRdb running MiXCR on the 5' RACE reads. The sample contains about 52,000 distinct CDR3 sequences, under 8% of which appear only once. This sample comprised PBMCs, obtained at follow-up. The receptors originated from a female donor with early-stage non-small cell lung cancer.

This clonotype was detected many times. This chain joins TRBV3-1 and TRBJ2-7; D uncertain. The V end lost 2 bases, the J end lost 9 bases, and 11 bases lay between the germline ends. CDR3 length: 12 residues. The germline gives CDR1 LGHDT, CDR2 YNNKEL (reference sequence). The CDR3 DNA sequence: TGTGCCAGCAGCCAAACCGGCTTGGTGCAGTACTTC. It codes for CASSQTGLVQYF.

This clonotype was counted at least ten times. The chain employs TRBV20-1 and TRBJ2-1, with D perhaps TRBD1 or TRBD2 (6 bases each). V dropped 4 bases and J dropped 0 bases, with 16 bases sitting between them. The CDR3 is 16 residues long. Germline assignment: CDR1 DFQATT and CDR2 SNEGSKA (reference sequence). CDR3 amino acids: CSAILPGGLSYNEQFF. Here the CDR3 DNA reads TGCAGTGCTATCCTCCCCGGGGGCCTCTCCTACAATGAGCAGTTCTTC.

CDR3 sequence: CASSTLADDTDTQYF. The CDR3 region has the DNA TGCGCCAGCAGCACATTAGCGGACGACACAGATACGCAGTATTTT. The rearrangement uses TRBV5-1 and TRBJ2-3; TRBD2 is a possible D gene (6 bases). Germline loops: CDR1 SGHRS, CDR2 YFSETQ. The CDR3 runs 15 residues. The V end was cut by 4 bases, the J end by 2 bases, with 14 bases between.

This clonotype was counted a few times. J is TRBJ1-2 and V is TRBV6-2 or TRBV6-3; 7 bases align to TRBD1. The CDR3 contains 15 residues. Germline V gives CDR1 MNHEY, CDR2 SVGEGT. J was trimmed by 6 bases and V by 7 bases; bases with no gene match: 14. Written as DNA, the CDR3 is TGTGCCAGCAAGGTCGGTAACAGGGGAAGCGATGGCTACACCTTC. It yields the protein CASKVGNRGSDGYTF.

The sample holds many counts of this clonotype. The rearrangement uses TRBV14 and TRBJ2-3; D perhaps matches TRBD2 (6 bases). V was trimmed by 4 bases and J by 0 bases, leaving 11 bases between them. The CDR3 loop spans 15 amino acids. CDR1 is SGHDN, CDR2 FVKESK, per germline. CDR3 DNA sequence: TGTGCCAGCAGCCGTGCTGGGACTAGCACAGATACGCAGTATTTT. Translating gives CASSRAGTSTDTQYF.

The CDR3 nucleotides read TGTGCCAGCAGCCGTCTCGAAAATGAGCAGTTCTTC. Its protein product is CASSRLENEQFF. The rearrangement joins TRBV12-3 or TRBV12-4 to TRBJ2-1; D is uncertain. Trimming shortened V by 6 bases and J by 7 bases, and 10 bases separated the two germline ends. There are 12 residues in the CDR3.

This clonotype was counted between two and nine times. This chain links TRBV5-1 with TRBJ1-3; 7 bases map to TRBD1. This CDR3 has 16 amino acids. With V trimmed by 3 bases and J by 0 bases, 6 bases remained unmatched. Germline assignment: CDR1 SGHRS and CDR2 YFSETQ. CDR3 nucleotide sequence: TGCGCCAGCAGCTGGGGACAGCGGTCCTCTGGAAACACCATATATTTT. This sequence encodes CASSWGQRSSGNTIYF.

The sample holds many counts of this clonotype. The chain has TRBV4-1 and TRBJ1-2, with D hard to call. CDR1 is MGHRA, CDR2 YSYEKL, per germline. The CDR3 contains 16 residues. V was pared by 1 base and J by 6 bases, with 18 bases between. CDR3 residues: CASSQVGSQADHGYTF. The CDR3 DNA reads as TGCGCCAGCAGCCAAGTTGGTTCCCAGGCAGACCATGGCTACACCTTC.

This clonotype was observed many times. The chain recombines TRBV7-2 with TRBJ2-3; 10 nucleotides match TRBD2. The J segment lost 6 bases and the V segment lost 4 bases, leaving 7 bases of the junction unmatched. CDR3 length: 15 residues. Germline V lookup: CDR1 SGHTA, CDR2 FQGNSA. DNA of the CDR3: TGTGCCAGCAGCTCCGAGCGGGGGGGCCGCGATACGCAGTATTTT. Translated, it gives CASSSERGGRDTQYF.

This sequence joins TRBV5-1 and TRBJ2-2; TRBD1 aligns across 9 bases. In germline, CDR1 is SGHRS, CDR2 YFSETQ. This CDR3 comprises 15 residues. Losses at the gene ends were 3 bases for V and 2 bases for J; bases not matched to a gene: 2. The CDR3 nucleotides are TGCGCCAGCAGCTCGGGACAGGGAAACACCGGGGAGCTGTTTTTT. It yields the protein CASSSGQGNTGELFF.

This clonotype occurred a few times. J is TRBJ2-2 and V is TRBV19; TRBD1 is a possible D gene (5 bases). Trimming took off 3 bases at V and 6 bases at J, with 11 bases between the two ends. Germline V gene data show CDR1 as LNHDA and CDR2 as SQIVND (reference sequence). The CDR3 has 14 residues. CDR3 sequence reads: CASSMGRVAGELFF. CDR3 nucleotides: TGTGCCAGTAGTATGGGCAGGGTGGCCGGGGAGCTGTTTTTT.

V and J are TRBV20-1 and TRBJ2-7; D is uncertain. V gave up 3 bases and J gave up 1 base, with 10 bases separating them. CDR3 size: 13 residues. CDR1 DFQATT and CDR2 SNEGSKA come from the germline V gene (reference sequence). The chain's CDR3 is CSASNWSSYEQYF. The CDR3, as DNA: TGCAGTGCTAGTAACTGGAGTTCCTACGAGCAGTACTTC.

This clonotype was seen only a few times. The J gene is TRBJ1-1, the V gene TRBV11-1; D not resolved. Trimming took 1 base from V and 0 from J, leaving 6 bases between them. CDR1 and CDR2 from the germline V gene are SGHAT and FQDESV (reference sequence). This CDR3 comprises 14 residues. This CDR3 is CASSLGAVNTEAFF. The CDR3 nucleotides read TGTGCCAGCAGCTTAGGGGCGGTGAACACTGAAGCTTTCTTT.

This clonotype has just a few counts. The chain links TRBV20-1 to TRBJ2-2; D perhaps matches TRBD1 (6 bases). This CDR3 has 13 amino acids. With 4 bases removed from V and 1 base from J, the gap between germline ends came to 7 bases. The germline gives CDR1 DFQATT, CDR2 SNEGSKA (reference sequence). The DNA of the CDR3 is TGCAGTGCTAAGACAGGGAACACCGGGGAGCTGTTTTTT. It codes for CSAKTGNTGELFF.

This clonotype has ten or more counts. This chain joins TRBV5-1 and TRBJ2-3; 8 bases align to TRBD2. CDR1 is SGHRS, CDR2 YFSETQ, per germline. The CDR3 spans 11 residues. The trim removed 7 bases at V and 11 bases at J, leaving 6 bases unmatched. As DNA, the CDR3 is TGCGCCAGCGGACTAGCCACAGAGCAGTATTTT. Encoded protein: CASGLATEQYF.

The rearrangement links TRBV6-1 to TRBJ2-7; 7 bases match TRBD1. Germline-derived CDR1 and CDR2 are MNHNS and SASEGT. V was pared by 5 bases and J by 2 bases, with 15 bases of the junction left unmatched. The CDR3 loop spans 17 amino acids. The CDR3 region has the DNA TGTGCCAGCAGTAGACTGGTGACGACAGGGTTCCCCTACGAGCAGTACTTC. It is translated as CASSRLVTTGFPYEQYF.

This clonotype was recorded a few times. The V and J genes are TRBV11-2 and TRBJ2-3; D is perhaps TRBD2 (5 bases). Trimming cost V 4 bases and J 6 bases, with 17 bases left between them. Germline values: CDR1 SGHAT, CDR2 FQNNGV. The CDR3 loop spans 15 amino acids. The CDR3 nucleotides read TGTGCCAGCAGCTCGAGCGGTGGTCCTGCGGATACGCAGTATTTT. This sequence encodes CASSSSGGPADTQYF.

There are a few counts of this clonotype. The V and J genes are TRBV20-1 and TRBJ1-2, with no clear D. CDR3 length equals 12 residues. V was shortened by 3 bases and J by 2 bases, with 7 bases between the two germline ends. The germline gives CDR1 DFQATT, CDR2 SNEGSKA (reference sequence). CDR3 amino acids: CSASLGNYGYTF. DNA of the CDR3: TGCAGTGCTAGCCTGGGGAACTATGGCTACACCTTC.

This clonotype was seen only a few times. The rearrangement uses TRBV3-1 and TRBJ2-5; unclear D gene. V shed 4 bases and J shed 10 bases, with 16 bases lying between them. Germline CDR1 LGHDT, CDR2 YNNKEL (reference sequence). The CDR3 has 13 amino acids. The CDR3 region has the DNA TGTGCCAGCAGCCCCTCCGGCCCCGTGTTCCAGTACTTC. Amino acid sequence: CASSPSGPVFQYF.

This clonotype came up many times. CDR3 loop: CASSPARAPLYGYTF. As DNA, the CDR3 is TGTGCCAGCAGCCCCGCCCGGGCCCCACTATATGGCTACACCTTC. J is TRBJ1-2 and V is TRBV7-9, with D uncertain. The germline CDR1 and CDR2 sequences are SEHNR and FQNEAQ (reference sequence). With 5 bases removed from V and 5 bases from J, the gap between germline ends came to 18 bases. This CDR3 contains 15 residues.

This clonotype was counted at least ten times. The chain recombines TRBV11-2 with TRBJ1-5; no definite D call. Per the germline V gene, CDR1 is SGHAT and CDR2 is FQNNGV. The germline V and J ends were trimmed by 2 bases and 5 bases, with 7 bases remaining between them. The CDR3 covers 13 residues. The CDR3 DNA is TGTGCCAGCAGCTTAACGAGGGATCAGCCCCAGCATTTT. Translated, it gives CASSLTRDQPQHF.

In its sample, this clonotype was seen many times. The chain joins TRBV7-2 to TRBJ1-6; TRBD1 might be the D (5 bases). There are 16 residues in the CDR3. Trimming took off 4 bases at V and 0 bases at J, with 10 bases between the two ends. Germline V CDR1 and CDR2: SGHTA, FQGNSA. The DNA for the CDR3 is TGTGCCAGCAGCTGGGACCGCAGCTCCTATAATTCACCCCTCCACTTT. Encoded protein: CASSWDRSSYNSPLHF.

This clonotype has a handful of counts. The chain links TRBV7-2 to TRBJ2-5; D is undetermined. The CDR3 sequence is 15 residues long. The V end was cut by 2 bases, the J end by 5 bases, with 15 bases between. The germline gives CDR1 SGHTA, CDR2 FQGNSA. The CDR3 bases are TGTGCCAGCAGCTTAAAAGTCAGGAGTGTTGAGACCCAGTACTTC. Protein sequence: CASSLKVRSVETQYF.

The CDR3 sequence is CASGFSGEGYTF. The CDR3 DNA reads TGTGCCAGCGGGTTTAGTGGGGAGGGCTACACCTTC. The chain links TRBV7-2 to TRBJ1-2; no firm D call. Deletions cut 8 bases from V and 8 bases from J, with 15 bases between. The CDR3 is 12 residues long. Looked up from germline, CDR1 is SGHTA and CDR2 is FQGNSA.

CDR3 sequence: CASRRGGQANYGYTF. The CDR3 DNA is TGTGCCAGCAGGCGCGGGGGACAGGCTAACTATGGCTACACCTTC. V is TRBV28 and J is TRBJ1-2; TRBD1 matches at 8 bases. Germline CDR1 and CDR2: MDHEN and SYDVKM. V dropped 6 bases and J dropped 0; count of bases not matched to a gene: 6. This CDR3 comprises 15 residues.

This clonotype was detected only a few times. The V call is TRBV6-1, the J call TRBJ2-1; D might be TRBD2 (6 bases). The germline CDR1 and CDR2 sequences are MNHNS and SASEGT. The CDR3 has 14 residues. The germline V and J ends were trimmed by 8 bases and 1 base, with 12 bases remaining between them. This CDR3 reads CASHRGSSYNEQFF. CDR3 in DNA: TGTGCCAGCCACCGGGGGTCATCCTACAATGAGCAGTTCTTC.

This clonotype showed up just a few times. The chain's CDR3 is CASSALPGLAGGPTYEQYF. CDR3 nucleotide sequence: TGTGCCAGCAGTGCTCTCCCGGGACTAGCGGGGGGGCCAACCTACGAGCAGTACTTC. V usage is TRBV28 and J usage is TRBJ2-7; 16 nucleotides align to TRBD2. This CDR3 comprises 19 residues. In germline, CDR1 is MDHEN, CDR2 SYDVKM. Trimming removed 5 bases from V and 2 bases from J; junction bases left unmatched: 12.